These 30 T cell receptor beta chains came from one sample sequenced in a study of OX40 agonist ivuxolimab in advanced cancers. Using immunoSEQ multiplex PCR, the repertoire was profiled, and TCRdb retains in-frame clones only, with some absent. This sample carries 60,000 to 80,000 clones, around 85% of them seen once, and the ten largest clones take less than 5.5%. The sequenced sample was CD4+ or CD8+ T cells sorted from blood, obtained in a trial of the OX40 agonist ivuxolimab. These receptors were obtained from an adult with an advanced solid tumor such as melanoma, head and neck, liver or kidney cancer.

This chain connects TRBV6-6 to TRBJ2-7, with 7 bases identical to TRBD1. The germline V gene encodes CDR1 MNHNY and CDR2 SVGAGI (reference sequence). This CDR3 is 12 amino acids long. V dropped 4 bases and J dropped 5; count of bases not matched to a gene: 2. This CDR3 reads CASSLQGNEQYF. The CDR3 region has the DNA TGTGCCAGCAGTTTACAGGGGAACGAGCAGTACTTC.

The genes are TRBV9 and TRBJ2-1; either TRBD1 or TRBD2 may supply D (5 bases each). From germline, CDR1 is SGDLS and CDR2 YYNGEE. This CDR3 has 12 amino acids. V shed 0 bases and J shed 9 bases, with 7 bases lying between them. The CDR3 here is CASSVDGAEQFF. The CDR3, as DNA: TGTGCCAGCAGCGTAGACGGGGCTGAGCAGTTCTTC.

The CDR3: CASSSGAARFGAQYF. The CDR3 nucleotides are TGTGCCAGCAGCTCAGGCGCCGCTCGGTTTGGCGCCCAGTACTTC. J is TRBJ2-5 and V is TRBV7-2, with D unresolved. This CDR3 spans 15 amino acids. Germline V CDR1 and CDR2: SGHTA, FQGNSA. Deletions cut 4 bases from V and 9 bases from J, with 21 bases between.

The CDR3 coding sequence is TGCGCCAGCAGCTTGGACAGGGGACCGAGCGGCTACACCTTC. This translates into CASSLDRGPSGYTF. The J gene is TRBJ1-2, the V gene TRBV5-1; 7 bases agree with TRBD1. Germline V lookup: CDR1 SGHRS, CDR2 YFSETQ. The CDR3 runs 14 residues. The V gene end was trimmed by 0 bases and the J gene end by 8 bases; junction bases not matched to a gene: 7.

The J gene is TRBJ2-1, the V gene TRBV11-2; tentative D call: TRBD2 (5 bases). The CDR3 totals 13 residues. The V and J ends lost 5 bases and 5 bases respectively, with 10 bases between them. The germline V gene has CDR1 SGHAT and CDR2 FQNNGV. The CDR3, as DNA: TGTGCCAGCAGCCGCCTCGGGGACAATGAGCAGTTCTTC. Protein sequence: CASSRLGDNEQFF.

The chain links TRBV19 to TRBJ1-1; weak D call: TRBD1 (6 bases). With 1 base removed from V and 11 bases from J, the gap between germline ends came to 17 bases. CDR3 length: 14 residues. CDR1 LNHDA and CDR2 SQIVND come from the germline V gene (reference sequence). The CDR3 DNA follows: TGTGCCAGTAGTATAGGGGGACACCAAAAAGGGGCTTTCTTT. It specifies CASSIGGHQKGAFF.

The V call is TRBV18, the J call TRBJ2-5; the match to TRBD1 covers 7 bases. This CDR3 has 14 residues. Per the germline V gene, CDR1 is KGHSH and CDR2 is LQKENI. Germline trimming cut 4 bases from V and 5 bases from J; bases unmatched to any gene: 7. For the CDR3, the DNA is TGTGCCAGCTCACTACGAGGGACAGAGGAGACCCAGTACTTC. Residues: CASSLRGTEETQYF.

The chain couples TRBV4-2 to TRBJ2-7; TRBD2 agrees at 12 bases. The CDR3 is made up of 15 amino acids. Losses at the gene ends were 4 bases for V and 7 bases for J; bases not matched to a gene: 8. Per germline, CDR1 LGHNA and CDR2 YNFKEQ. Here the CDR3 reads CASSPGTSGSEEQYF. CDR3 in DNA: TGTGCCAGCAGCCCCGGGACTAGCGGGTCTGAGGAGCAGTACTTC.

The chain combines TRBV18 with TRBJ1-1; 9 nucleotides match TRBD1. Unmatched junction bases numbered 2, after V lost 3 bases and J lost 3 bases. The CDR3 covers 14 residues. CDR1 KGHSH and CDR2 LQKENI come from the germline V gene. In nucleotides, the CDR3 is TGTGCCAGCTCACCCTGGACAGGGGACACTGAAGCTTTCTTT. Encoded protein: CASSPWTGDTEAFF.

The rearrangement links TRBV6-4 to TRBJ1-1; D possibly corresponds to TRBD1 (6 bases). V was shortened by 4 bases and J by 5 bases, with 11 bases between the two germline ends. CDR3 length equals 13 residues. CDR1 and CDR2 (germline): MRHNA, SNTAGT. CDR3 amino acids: CASSVSQGTEAFF. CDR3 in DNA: TGTGCCAGCAGTGTATCACAGGGAACTGAAGCTTTCTTT.

CDR3 in amino acids: CASSAQGWRETQYF. CDR3 in DNA: TGTGCCAGCAGCGCACAGGGGTGGCGAGAGACCCAGTACTTC. The chain couples TRBV11-1 to TRBJ2-5; 7 bases fit TRBD1. V lost 5 bases and J lost 4; bases outside the gene matches: 7. The CDR3 is 14 residues long. Germline CDR1 is SGHAT and CDR2 is FQDESV (reference sequence). The full variable domain, in which reference TRBV11-1 and TRBJ2-5 provide the parts outside the CDR3, is EAEVAQSPRYKITEKSQAVAFWCDPISGHATLYWYRQILGQGPELLVQFQDESVVDDSQLPKDRFSAERLKGVDSTLKIQPAELGDSAMYLCASSAQGWRETQYFGPGTRLLVL.

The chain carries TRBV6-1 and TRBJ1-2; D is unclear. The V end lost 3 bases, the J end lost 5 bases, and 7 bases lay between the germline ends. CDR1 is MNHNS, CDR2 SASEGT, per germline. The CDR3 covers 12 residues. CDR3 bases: TGTGCCAGCAGTGAGGGAAAGTATGGCTACACCTTC. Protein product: CASSEGKYGYTF.

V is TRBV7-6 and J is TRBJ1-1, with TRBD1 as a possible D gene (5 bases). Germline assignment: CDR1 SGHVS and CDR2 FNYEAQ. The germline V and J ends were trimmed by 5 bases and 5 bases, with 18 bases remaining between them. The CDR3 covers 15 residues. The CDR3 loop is CASSPRFGGGTEAFF. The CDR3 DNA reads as TGTGCCAGCAGCCCCCGGTTTGGGGGAGGAACTGAAGCTTTCTTT. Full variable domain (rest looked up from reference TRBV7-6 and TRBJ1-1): GAGVSQSPRYKVTKRGQDVALRCDPISGHVSLYWYRQALGQGPEFLTYFNYEAQQDKSGLPNDRFSAERPEGSISTLTIQRTEQRDSAMYRCASSPRFGGGTEAFFGQGTRLTVV.

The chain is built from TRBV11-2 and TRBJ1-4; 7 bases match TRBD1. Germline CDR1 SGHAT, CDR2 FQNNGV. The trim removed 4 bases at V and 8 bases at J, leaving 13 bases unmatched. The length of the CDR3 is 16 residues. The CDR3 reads CASSSDPAGGGEKLFF. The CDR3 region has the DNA TGTGCCAGCAGCTCCGATCCGGCAGGGGGTGGAGAAAAACTGTTTTTT.

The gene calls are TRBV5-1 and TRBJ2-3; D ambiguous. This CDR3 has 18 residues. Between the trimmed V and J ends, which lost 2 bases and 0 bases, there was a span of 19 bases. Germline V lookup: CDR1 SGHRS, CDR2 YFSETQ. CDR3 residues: CASSFLTDPRRSTDTQYF. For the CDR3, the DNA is TGCGCCAGCAGCTTTTTAACGGACCCAAGGAGAAGCACAGATACGCAGTATTTT.

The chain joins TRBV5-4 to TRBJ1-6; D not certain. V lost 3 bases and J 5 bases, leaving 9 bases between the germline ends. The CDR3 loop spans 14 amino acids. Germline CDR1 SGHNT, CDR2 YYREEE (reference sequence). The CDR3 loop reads CASSYLDNNSPLHF. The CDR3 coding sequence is TGTGCCAGCAGCTATTTAGATAATAATTCACCCCTCCACTTT.

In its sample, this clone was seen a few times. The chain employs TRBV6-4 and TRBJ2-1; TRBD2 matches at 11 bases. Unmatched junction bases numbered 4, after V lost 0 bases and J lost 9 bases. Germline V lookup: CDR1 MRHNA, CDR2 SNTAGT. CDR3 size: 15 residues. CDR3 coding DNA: TGTGCCAGCAGTGACTCTAGCGGGGGGGCCTTTGAGCAGTTCTTC. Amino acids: CASSDSSGGAFEQFF.

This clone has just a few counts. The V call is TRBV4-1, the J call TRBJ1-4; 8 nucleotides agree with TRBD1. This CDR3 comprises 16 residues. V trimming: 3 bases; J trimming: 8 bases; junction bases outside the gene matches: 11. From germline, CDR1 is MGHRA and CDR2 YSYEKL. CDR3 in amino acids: CASSQLYRGEKEKLFF. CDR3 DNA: TGCGCCAGCAGCCAGCTCTACAGGGGGGAGAAAGAAAAACTGTTTTTT.

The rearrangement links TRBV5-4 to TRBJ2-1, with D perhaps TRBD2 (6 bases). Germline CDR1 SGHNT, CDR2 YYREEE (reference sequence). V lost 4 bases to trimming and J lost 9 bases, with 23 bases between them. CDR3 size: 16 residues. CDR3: CASSLRRAGFVSEQFF. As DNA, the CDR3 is TGTGCCAGCAGCCTGAGGAGGGCAGGGTTTGTCTCTGAGCAGTTCTTC.

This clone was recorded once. The CDR3 region has the DNA TGTGCCAGTAGTATAGGCATGAACACTGAAGCTTTCTTT. Amino acids: CASSIGMNTEAFF. The chain is built from TRBV19 and TRBJ1-1, with D uncertain. V was pared by 1 base and J by 0 bases, with 3 bases between. This CDR3 region has 13 residues. CDR1 and CDR2 from the germline V gene are LNHDA and SQIVND (reference sequence).

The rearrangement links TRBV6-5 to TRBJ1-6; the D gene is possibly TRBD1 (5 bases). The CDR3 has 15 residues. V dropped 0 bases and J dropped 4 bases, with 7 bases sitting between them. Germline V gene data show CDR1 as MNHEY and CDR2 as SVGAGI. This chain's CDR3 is CASSYSRGYNSPLHF. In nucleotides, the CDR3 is TGTGCCAGCAGTTACTCGAGGGGTTATAATTCACCCCTCCACTTT.

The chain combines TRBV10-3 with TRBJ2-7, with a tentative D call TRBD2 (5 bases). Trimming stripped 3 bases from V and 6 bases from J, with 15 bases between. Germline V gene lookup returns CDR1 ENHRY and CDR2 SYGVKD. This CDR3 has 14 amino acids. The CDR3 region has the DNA TGTGCCATCAGTGATGAGGGATGGACGACCGAGCAGTACTTC. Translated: CAISDEGWTTEQYF.

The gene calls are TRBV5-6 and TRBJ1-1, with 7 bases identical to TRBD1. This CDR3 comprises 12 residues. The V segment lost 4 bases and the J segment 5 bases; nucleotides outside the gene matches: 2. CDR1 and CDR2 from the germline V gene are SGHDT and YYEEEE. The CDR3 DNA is TGTGCCAGCAGCCCCAGGGGGACTGAAGCTTTCTTT. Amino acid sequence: CASSPRGTEAFF. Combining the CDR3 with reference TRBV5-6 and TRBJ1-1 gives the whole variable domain DAGVTQSPTHLIKTRGQQVTLRCSPKSGHDTVSWYQQALGQGPQFIFQYYEEEERQRGNFPDRFSGHQFPNYSSELNVNALLLGDSALYLCASSPRGTEAFFGQGTRLTVV.

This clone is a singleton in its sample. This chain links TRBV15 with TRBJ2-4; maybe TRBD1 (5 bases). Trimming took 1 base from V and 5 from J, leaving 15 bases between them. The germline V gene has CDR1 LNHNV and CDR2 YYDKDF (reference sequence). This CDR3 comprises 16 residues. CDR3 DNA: TGTGCCACCAGCAGAGGATTAGGCAGGGCCGAAAACATTCAGTACTTC. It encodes CATSRGLGRAENIQYF.

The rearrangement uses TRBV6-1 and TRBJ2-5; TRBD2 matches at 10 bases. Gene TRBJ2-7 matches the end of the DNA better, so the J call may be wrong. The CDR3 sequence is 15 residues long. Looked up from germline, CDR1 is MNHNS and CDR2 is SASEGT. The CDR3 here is CASSEGTSGSYEQYF. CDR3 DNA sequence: TGTGCCAGCAGTGAAGGGACTAGCGGCTCCTACGAGCAGTACTTC.

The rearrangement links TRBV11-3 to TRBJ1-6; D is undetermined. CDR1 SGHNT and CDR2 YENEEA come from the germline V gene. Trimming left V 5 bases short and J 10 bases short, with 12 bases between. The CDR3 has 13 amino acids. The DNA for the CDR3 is TGTGCCAGCAGCATGGGAGGTGCGTCACCCCTCCACTTT. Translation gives CASSMGGASPLHF.

The CDR3 loop reads CASSYSIGTTGYTF. CDR3 in DNA: TGTGCCAGCAGTTACTCGATCGGGACAACTGGCTACACCTTC. The V and J genes are TRBV6-7 and TRBJ1-2; D is perhaps TRBD1 (6 bases). TRBV6-7 is an ORF, with its function uncertain. The CDR3 length is 14 residues. V was pared by 0 bases and J by 7 bases, with 12 bases between.

This chain's CDR3 is CASSSSPLLGPQHF. CDR3 in DNA: TGTGCCAGCAGCTCTAGCCCCCTTCTCGGGCCCCAGCATTTT. V gene TRBV7-8 combines with J gene TRBJ1-5; no clear D. Germline loops: CDR1 SGHVS, CDR2 FQNEAQ. V was shortened by 4 bases and J by 9 bases, with 16 bases between the two germline ends. This CDR3 spans 14 amino acids.

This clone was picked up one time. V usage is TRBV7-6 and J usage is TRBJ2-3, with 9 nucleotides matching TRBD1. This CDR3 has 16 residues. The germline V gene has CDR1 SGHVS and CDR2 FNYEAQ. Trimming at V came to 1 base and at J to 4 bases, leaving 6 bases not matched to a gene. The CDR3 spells CASSLVGQGTADTQYF. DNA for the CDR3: TGTGCCAGCAGCTTAGTCGGACAGGGGACCGCAGATACGCAGTATTTT.

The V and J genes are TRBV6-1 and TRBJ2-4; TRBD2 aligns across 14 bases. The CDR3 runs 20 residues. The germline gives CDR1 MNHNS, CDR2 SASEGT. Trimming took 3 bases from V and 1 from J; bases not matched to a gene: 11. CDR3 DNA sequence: TGTGCCAGCAGTGATACGGGACTAGCGGGGGCCCATTTCGCCAAAAACATTCAGTACTTC. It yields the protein CASSDTGLAGAHFAKNIQYF.